The sequence of this TCR beta chain was determined in a study of T-cell reconstitution after alpha-beta-depleted transplantation in children. Regarding the study as a whole: Several hundred graft clones that had expanded were reportedly the source of alpha-beta T cells about two months after transplant. T cells produced anew were the main source of T-cell counts and diversity one year after transplant.

CDR3 size: 15 residues. Germline CDR1 is SGHKS and CDR2 is YYEKEE (reference sequence). The V end was cut by 0 bases, the J end by 2 bases, with 11 bases between. Unique molecular identifiers were used in preparing the TCRbeta library. TCRdb passed the PCR reads through MiXCR, listing each CDR3 protein once. The profile shows around 700,000 distinct CDR3 sequences, about 12% of them singletons. This clonotype was found many times. The antigen is undetermined. The sample here was PBMCs, taken before TCRalphabeta/CD19-depleted stem cell transplant. The rearrangement joins TRBV5-5 to TRBJ2-5; the D gene is possibly TRBD1 (5 bases). This TCR derives from a girl aged 2 to 10 with congenital amegakaryocytic thrombocytopenia, due to receive a stem cell transplant. CDR3 nucleotide sequence: TGTGCCAGCAGCTTGGCCTGGGGCTATCAAGAGACCCAGTACTTC. Protein: CASSLAWGYQETQYF.